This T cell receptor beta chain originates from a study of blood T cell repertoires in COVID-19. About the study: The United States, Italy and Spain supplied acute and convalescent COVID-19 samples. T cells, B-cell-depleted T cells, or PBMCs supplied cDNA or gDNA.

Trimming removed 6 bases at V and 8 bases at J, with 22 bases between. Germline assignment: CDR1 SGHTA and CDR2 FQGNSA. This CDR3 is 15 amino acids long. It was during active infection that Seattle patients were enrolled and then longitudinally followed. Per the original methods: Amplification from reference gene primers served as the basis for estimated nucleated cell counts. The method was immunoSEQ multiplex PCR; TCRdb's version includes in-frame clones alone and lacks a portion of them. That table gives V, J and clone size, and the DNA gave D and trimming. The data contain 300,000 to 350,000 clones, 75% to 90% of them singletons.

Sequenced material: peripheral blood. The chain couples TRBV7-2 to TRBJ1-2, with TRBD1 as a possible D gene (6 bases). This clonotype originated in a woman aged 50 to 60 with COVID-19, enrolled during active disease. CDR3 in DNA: TGTGCCAGCAGTTCCACCCCAGGGGCTCAGGAGGGCTACACCTTC. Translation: CASSSTPGAQEGYTF.